This T cell receptor (beta chain) was identified during a study of blood T cell repertoires in COVID-19 (dated by TCRdb to about 2020). Regarding the research as a whole: Collaborator samples came from the United States, Italy and Spain and covered acute and convalescent phases of COVID-19. Nearly every sample came with metadata listing a de-identified subject ID, COVID-19 status, age in years and sex. The repertoires were released in a freely available public database meant as a resource for research on the immune response to SARS-CoV-2. The dataset comprised deeply sampled blood TCRbeta repertoires from subjects exposed to, actively infected with, or recovered from COVID-19. The material from the prospective study consisted of cDNA or gDNA derived from T cells, B-cell-depleted T cells, or PBMCs. Samples came from the ongoing ImmuneRACE study (first 160 participants) plus 1,254 subjects from 6 global collaborators. Where available, HLA class I and class II types were taken from metadata supplied by the sample provider and were not determined by assay-based typing.

Overall study results and their limits: How much clinical and demographic metadata was included differed by source and by participant, and the metadata was provided uncurated.

V gives up 2 bases and J gives up 0 bases, and the segment between their germline ends measures 11 bases. CDR1 and CDR2 (ENHRY, SYGVKD) derive from the germline V gene. Counted from cysteine to phenylalanine, this CDR3 has 16 amino acids. This entry keeps only the CDR3 DNA: 48 bases, framed from base 1. The collaborating institutions used their own protocols to collect whole blood in K2EDTA tubes. For TCRbeta analysis, collaborators shipped samples as frozen whole blood, isolated PBMCs, or DNA extracted from either of those sample types. TCRbeta CDR3 regions were amplified from genomic DNA using the immunoSEQ Assay, a bias-controlled multiplex PCR. The authors' analysis ran thus. Nucleated cell counts per sample were estimated from amplification of reference gene primers within the assay. To quantify the absolute abundance of each unique TCRbeta CDR3 rearrangement, sequence reads were collapsed and filtered. For each sample, productive Simpson clonality was calculated as the square root of Simpson's diversity index over productive rearrangements. TCRdb obtained this table from immuneACCESS and retained in-frame rearrangements with V and J assigned. These tables miss some clones; where compared with another copy, unresolved V genes account for less than half of the shortfall, and the remainder is unexplained. V, J and clone size reflect that table, while D and trimming were determined from the DNA. Present in this sample are 55,000 to 80,000 clones, approximately 91% of which were seen just once. Together, the top ten hold 1.5% to 2% of the sample.

Regarding this clone: No cognate antigen has been identified for it. Base qualities are not recorded, but no much larger clone differs from it by a single base.

Input material: peripheral blood. The rearranged segments are TRBV10-3 and TRBJ1-5, with the D gene call left open. This sequence was found in a human donor in a cohort sampled during active COVID-19. CDR3 sequence: CAISEVGGSSNQPQHF. The DNA is as follows: TGTGCCATCAGTGAGGTCGGAGGGTCTAGCAATCAGCCCCAGCATTTT.